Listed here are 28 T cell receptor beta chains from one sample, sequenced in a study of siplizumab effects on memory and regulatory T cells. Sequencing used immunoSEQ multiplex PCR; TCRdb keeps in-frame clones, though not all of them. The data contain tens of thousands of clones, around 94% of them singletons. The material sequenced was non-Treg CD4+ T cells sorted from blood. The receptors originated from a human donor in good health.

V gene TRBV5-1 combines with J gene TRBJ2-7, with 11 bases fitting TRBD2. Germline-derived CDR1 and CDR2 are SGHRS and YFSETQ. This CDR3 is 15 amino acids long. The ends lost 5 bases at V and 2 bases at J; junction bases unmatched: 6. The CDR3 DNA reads TGCGCCAGCAGGGCACTAGCGGGAGAAGCCTACGAGCAGTACTTC. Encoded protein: CASRALAGEAYEQYF.

The CDR3 DNA is TGTGCCAGCAGCTCTCCGGGGACAGATCCCTACTCCTACGAGCAGTACTTC. Translation: CASSSPGTDPYSYEQYF. V usage is TRBV7-9 and J usage is TRBJ2-7, with 7 bases lining up with TRBD1. With 4 bases clipped from V and 0 bases from J, the junction kept 12 bases outside the gene matches. Germline loops: CDR1 SEHNR, CDR2 FQNEAQ (reference sequence). This CDR3 is built from 17 residues. The full variable domain, its missing parts supplied by reference TRBV7-9 and TRBJ2-7, is DTGVSQNPRHKITKRGQNVTFRCDPISEHNRLYWYRQTLGQGPEFLTYFQNEAQLEKSRLLSDRFSAERPKGSFSTLEIQRTEQGDSAMYLCASSSPGTDPYSYEQYFGPGTRLTVT.

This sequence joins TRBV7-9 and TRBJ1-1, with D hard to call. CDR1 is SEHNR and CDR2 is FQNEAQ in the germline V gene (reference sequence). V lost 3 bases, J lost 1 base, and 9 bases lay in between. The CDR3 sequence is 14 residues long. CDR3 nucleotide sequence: TGTGCCAGCAGCTTCGGTGCGCGGAACACTGAAGCTTTCTTT. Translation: CASSFGARNTEAFF.

The CDR3 spells CASSATGGVGNTIYF. CDR3 nucleotides: TGTGCCAGCAGTGCAACAGGGGGAGTAGGAAACACCATATATTTT. V and J are TRBV6-1 and TRBJ1-3, with TRBD1 matching 8 bases. The germline V gene has CDR1 MNHNS and CDR2 SASEGT. This CDR3 contains 15 residues. J lost 4 bases, V lost 4 bases, and 6 bases had no gene match.

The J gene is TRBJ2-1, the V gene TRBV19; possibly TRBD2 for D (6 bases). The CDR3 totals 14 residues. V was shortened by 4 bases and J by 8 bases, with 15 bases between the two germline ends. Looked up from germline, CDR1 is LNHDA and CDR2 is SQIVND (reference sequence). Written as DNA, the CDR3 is TGTGCCAGTAGTAGACTAGATGGCATGCATGAGCAGTTCTTC. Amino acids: CASSRLDGMHEQFF.

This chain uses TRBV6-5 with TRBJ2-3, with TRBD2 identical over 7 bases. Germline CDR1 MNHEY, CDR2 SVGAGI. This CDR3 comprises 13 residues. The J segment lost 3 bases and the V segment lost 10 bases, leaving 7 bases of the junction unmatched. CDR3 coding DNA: TGTGCCATCAGACACGGGGGGACAGATACGCAGTATTTT. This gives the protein CAIRHGGTDTQYF.

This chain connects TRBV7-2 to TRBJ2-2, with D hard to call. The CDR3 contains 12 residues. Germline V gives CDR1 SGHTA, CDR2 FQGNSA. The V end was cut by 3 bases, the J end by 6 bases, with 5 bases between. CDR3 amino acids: CASSFFAGELFF. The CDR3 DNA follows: TGTGCCAGCAGCTTCTTCGCCGGGGAGCTGTTTTTT.

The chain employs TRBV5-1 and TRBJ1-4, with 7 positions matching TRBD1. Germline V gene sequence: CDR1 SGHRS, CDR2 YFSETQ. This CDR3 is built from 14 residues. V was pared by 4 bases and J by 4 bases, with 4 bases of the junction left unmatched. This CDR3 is CASSPTGNNEKLFF. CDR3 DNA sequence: TGCGCCAGCAGCCCGACAGGGAATAATGAAAAACTGTTTTTT.

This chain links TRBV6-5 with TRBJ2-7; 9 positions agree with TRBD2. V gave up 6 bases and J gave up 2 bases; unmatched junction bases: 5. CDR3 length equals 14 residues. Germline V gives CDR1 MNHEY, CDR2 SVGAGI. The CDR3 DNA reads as TGTGCCAGCAGCCTTAGCGGGGGAACCTACGAGCAGTACTTC. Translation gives CASSLSGGTYEQYF.

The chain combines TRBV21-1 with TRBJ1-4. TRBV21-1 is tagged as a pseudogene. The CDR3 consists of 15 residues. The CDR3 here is CASSKRAETNEKLFF. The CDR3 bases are TGTGCCAGCAGCAAACGCGCTGAAACTAATGAAAAACTGTTTTTT.

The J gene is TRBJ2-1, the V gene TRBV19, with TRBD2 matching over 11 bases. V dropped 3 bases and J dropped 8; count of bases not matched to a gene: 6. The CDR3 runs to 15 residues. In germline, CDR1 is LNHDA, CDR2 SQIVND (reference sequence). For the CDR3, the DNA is TGTGCCAGTAGTATTACTAGCGGGAGACCCTATGAGCAGTTCTTC. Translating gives CASSITSGRPYEQFF.

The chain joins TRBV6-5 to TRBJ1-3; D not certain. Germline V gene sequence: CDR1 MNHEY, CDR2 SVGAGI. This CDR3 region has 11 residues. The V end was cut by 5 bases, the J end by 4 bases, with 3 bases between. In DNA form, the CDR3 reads TGTGCCAGCAGTATGGGAAACACCATATATTTT. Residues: CASSMGNTIYF.

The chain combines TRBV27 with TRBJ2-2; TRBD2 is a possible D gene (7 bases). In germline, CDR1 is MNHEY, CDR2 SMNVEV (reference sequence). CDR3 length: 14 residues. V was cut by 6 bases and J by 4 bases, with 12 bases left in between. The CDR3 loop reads CASRKGGVTGELFF. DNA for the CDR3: TGTGCCAGCAGGAAAGGGGGGGTCACCGGGGAGCTGTTTTTT.

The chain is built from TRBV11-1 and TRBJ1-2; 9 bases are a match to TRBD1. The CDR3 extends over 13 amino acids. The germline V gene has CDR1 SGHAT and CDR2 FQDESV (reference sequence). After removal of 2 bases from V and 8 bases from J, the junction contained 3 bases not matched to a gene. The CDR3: CASSLTDRGGYTF. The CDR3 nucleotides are TGTGCCAGCAGCTTAACGGACAGGGGCGGCTACACCTTC.

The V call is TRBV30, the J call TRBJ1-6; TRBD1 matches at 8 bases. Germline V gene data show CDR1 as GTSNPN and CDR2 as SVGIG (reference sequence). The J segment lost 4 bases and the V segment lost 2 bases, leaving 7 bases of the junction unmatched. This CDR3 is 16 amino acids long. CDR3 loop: CAWSPRNRGYNSPLHF. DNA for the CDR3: TGTGCCTGGAGTCCACGGAACAGGGGGTATAATTCACCCCTCCACTTT.

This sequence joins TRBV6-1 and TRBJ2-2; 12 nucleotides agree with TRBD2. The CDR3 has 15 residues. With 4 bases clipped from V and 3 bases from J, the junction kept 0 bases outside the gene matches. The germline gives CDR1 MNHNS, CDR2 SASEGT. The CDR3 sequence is CASSGLAGDTGELFF. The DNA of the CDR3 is TGTGCCAGCAGTGGACTAGCGGGGGACACCGGGGAGCTGTTTTTT.

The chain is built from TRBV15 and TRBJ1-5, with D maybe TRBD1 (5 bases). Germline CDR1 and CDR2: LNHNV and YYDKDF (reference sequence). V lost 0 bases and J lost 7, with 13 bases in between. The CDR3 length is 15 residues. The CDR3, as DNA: TGTGCCACCAGCAGAGAACGACGGGGGACCCAGCCCCAGCATTTT. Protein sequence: CATSRERRGTQPQHF.

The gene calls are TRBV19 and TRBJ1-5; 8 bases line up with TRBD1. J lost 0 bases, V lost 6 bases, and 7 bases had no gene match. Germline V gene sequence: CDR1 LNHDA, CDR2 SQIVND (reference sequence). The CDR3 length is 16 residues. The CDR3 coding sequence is TGTGCCAGTAGCTTCAGGGGGCCCAATAGCAATCAGCCCCAGCATTTT. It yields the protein CASSFRGPNSNQPQHF.

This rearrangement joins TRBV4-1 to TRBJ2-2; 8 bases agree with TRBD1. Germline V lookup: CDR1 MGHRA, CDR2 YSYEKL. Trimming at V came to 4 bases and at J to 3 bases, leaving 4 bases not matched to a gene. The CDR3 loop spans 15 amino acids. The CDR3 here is CASSRPDRDTGELFF. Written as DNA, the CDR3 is TGCGCCAGCAGCCGACCGGACAGGGACACCGGGGAGCTGTTTTTT.

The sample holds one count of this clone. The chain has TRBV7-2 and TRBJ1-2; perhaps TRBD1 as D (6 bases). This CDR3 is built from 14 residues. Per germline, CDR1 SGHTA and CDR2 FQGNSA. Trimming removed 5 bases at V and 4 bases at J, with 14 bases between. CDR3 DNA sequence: TGTGCCAGCAGCCAACTCGGACAGAGCTATGGCTACACCTTC. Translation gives CASSQLGQSYGYTF.

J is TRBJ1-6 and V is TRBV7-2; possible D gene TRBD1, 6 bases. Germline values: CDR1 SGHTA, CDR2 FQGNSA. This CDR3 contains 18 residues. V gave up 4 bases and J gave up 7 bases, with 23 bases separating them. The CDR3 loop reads CASSWGIPRGGKNSPLHF. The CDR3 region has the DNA TGTGCCAGCAGCTGGGGGATCCCCCGAGGGGGGAAAAATTCACCCCTCCACTTT.

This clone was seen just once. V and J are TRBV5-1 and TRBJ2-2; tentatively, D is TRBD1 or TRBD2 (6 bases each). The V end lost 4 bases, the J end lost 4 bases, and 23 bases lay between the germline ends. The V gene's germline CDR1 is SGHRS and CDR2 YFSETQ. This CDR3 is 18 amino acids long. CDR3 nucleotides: TGCGCCAGCAGCCGACCCAACCCGGGGGCGACGGTCACCGGGGAGCTGTTTTTT. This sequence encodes CASSRPNPGATVTGELFF.

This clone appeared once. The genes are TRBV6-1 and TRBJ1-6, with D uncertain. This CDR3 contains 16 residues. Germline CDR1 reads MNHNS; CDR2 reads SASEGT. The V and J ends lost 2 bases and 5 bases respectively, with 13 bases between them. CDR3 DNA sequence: TGTGCCAGCAGTGAACCCCGGGCATGGGATAATTCACCCCTCCACTTT. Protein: CASSEPRAWDNSPLHF.

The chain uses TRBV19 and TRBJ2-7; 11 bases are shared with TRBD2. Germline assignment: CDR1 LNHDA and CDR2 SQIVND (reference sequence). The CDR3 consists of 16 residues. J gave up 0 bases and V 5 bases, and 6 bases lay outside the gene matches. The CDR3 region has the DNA TGTGCCAGTAGTTATAGCGGGAGGGGAAGCTCCTACGAGCAGTACTTC. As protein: CASSYSGRGSSYEQYF.

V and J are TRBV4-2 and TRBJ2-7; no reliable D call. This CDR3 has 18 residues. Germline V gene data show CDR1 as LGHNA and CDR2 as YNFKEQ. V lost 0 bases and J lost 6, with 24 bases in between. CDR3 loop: CASSQELPGAALPGEQYF. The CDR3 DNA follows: TGTGCCAGCAGCCAAGAACTCCCAGGCGCGGCCCTCCCAGGCGAGCAGTACTTC.

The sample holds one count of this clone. CDR3 in DNA: TGTGCCACCAGCAGAGACCTCGGGGGGGCACCCGGGGAGCTGTTTTTT. Its protein is CATSRDLGGAPGELFF. The chain is built from TRBV15 and TRBJ2-2, with 8 positions matching TRBD2. The ends lost 0 bases at V and 6 bases at J; junction bases unmatched: 6. The germline gives CDR1 LNHNV, CDR2 YYDKDF (reference sequence). The CDR3 runs 16 residues.

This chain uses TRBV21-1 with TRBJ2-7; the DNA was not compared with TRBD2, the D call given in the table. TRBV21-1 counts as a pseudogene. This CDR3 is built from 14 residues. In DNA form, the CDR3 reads TGTATCGGGCTAGCGGGAGACTTCCCCTACGAGCAGTACTTC. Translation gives CIGLAGDFPYEQYF.

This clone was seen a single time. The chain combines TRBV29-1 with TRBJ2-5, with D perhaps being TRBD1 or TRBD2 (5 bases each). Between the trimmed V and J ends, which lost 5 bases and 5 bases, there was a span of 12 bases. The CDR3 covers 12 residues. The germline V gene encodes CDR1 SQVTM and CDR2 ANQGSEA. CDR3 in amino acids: CSVREGLETQYF. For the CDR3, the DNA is TGCAGCGTTCGAGAGGGGTTGGAGACCCAGTACTTC. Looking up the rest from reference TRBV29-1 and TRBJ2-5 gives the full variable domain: SAVISQKPSRDICQRGTSLTIQCQVDSQVTMMFWYRQQPGQSLTLIATANQGSEATYESGFVIDKFPISRPNLTFSTLTVSNMSPEDSSIYLCSVREGLETQYFGPGTRLLVL.